These 3 T cell receptor beta chains originate from one sample sequenced in a study of blood T cell repertoires in COVID-19. Assay: immunoSEQ multiplex PCR; the TCRdb copy retains only in-frame clones and omits some. The table records some 250,000 clones, 86% of them present only once. Material for sequencing was peripheral blood. These receptors came from a man between 60 and 70 years old with acute or convalescent COVID-19.

This chain joins TRBV11-2 and TRBJ2-7; 10 nucleotides agree with TRBD1. Germline-derived CDR1 and CDR2 are SGHAT and FQNNGV. This CDR3 has 15 amino acids. The V segment lost 1 base and the J segment 7 bases; nucleotides outside the gene matches: 7. CDR3 sequence (DNA): TGTGCCAGCAGCTTAGGTCGACAGGGGGCGTTTGAGCAGTACTTC. Amino acid sequence: CASSLGRQGAFEQYF.

This sequence joins TRBV5-1 and TRBJ2-7; TRBD1 matches at 9 bases. In germline, CDR1 is SGHRS, CDR2 YFSETQ. The CDR3 covers 15 residues. The V segment lost 1 base and the J segment 5 bases; nucleotides outside the gene matches: 7. The CDR3 DNA follows: TGCGCCAGCAGCTTGCAGGGACAGGGCACCCACGAGCAGTACTTC. Translated, it gives CASSLQGQGTHEQYF.

V is TRBV28 and J is TRBJ1-6; 7 bases are shared with TRBD1. Per the germline V gene, CDR1 is MDHEN and CDR2 is SYDVKM. The trim removed 5 bases at V and 4 bases at J, leaving 2 bases unmatched. The length of the CDR3 is 14 residues. The CDR3 nucleotides read TGTGCCAGCAGTCACAGGGGTTATAATTCACCCCTCCACTTT. Protein: CASSHRGYNSPLHF.